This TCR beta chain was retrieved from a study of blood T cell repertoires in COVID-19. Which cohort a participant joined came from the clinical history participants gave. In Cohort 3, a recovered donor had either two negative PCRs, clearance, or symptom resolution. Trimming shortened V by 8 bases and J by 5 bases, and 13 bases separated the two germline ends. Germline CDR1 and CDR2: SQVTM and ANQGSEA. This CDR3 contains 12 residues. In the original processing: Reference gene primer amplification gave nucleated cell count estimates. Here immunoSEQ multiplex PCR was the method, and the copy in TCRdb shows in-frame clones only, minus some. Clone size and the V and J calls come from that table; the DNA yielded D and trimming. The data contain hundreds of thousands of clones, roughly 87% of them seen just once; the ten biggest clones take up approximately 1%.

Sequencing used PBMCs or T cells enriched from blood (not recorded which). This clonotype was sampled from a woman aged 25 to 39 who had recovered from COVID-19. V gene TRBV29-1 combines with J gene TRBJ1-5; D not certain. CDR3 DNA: TGCAGCTTTCGGTACTTGGATCAGCCCCAGCATTTT. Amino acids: CSFRYLDQPQHF.